Following are 17 T cell receptor beta chains from one sample sequenced in a study of blood T cell repertoires in COVID-19. The method was immunoSEQ multiplex PCR; TCRdb's version includes in-frame clones alone and lacks a portion of them. The table records around 68,000 clones, 87% of them present only once. Material: peripheral blood. The receptor source for this set is a man aged 50 to 59 with active COVID-19.

This clone was counted a few times. This rearrangement joins TRBV5-8 to TRBJ1-6, with D possibly being TRBD1 (6 bases). CDR1 and CDR2 (germline): SGHTS, YDEGEE. The CDR3 is 16 amino acids. V lost 4 bases and J 12 bases, leaving 23 bases between the germline ends. The CDR3 protein is CASSNKGGSGDLPLHF. CDR3 nucleotides: TGTGCCAGCAGCAACAAGGGGGGGTCAGGGGATTTACCCCTCCACTTT.

This rearrangement joins TRBV5-1 to TRBJ2-1, with unresolved D. V was clipped by 0 bases and J by 4 bases, with 8 bases between them. This CDR3 has 14 residues. Germline CDR1 is SGHRS and CDR2 is YFSETQ. Written as DNA, the CDR3 is TGCGCCAGCAGCTTGGCCACTACTTACAATGAGCAGTTCTTC. This sequence encodes CASSLATTYNEQFF.

V and J are TRBV7-2 and TRBJ2-7; 7 nucleotides match TRBD2. Germline V CDR1 and CDR2: SGHTA, FQGNSA. The CDR3 is 14 amino acids. J gave up 3 bases and V 4 bases, and 6 bases lay outside the gene matches. As DNA, the CDR3 is TGTGCCAGCAGCTCGGGCCTAGCGGACTACGAGCAGTACTTC. Translating gives CASSSGLADYEQYF.

This clone was seen just once. The chain recombines TRBV4-3 with TRBJ1-5, with 7 bases that match TRBD1. This CDR3 spans 15 amino acids. Unmatched junction bases numbered 9, after V lost 3 bases and J lost 7 bases. Per the germline V gene, CDR1 is LGHNA and CDR2 is YSLEER. The CDR3 protein is CASSQVSQGSQPQHF. CDR3 DNA sequence: TGCGCCAGCAGCCAGGTATCACAGGGGTCGCAGCCCCAGCATTTT.

The rearrangement uses TRBV6-5 and TRBJ1-4, with D maybe TRBD1 (5 bases). Germline CDR1 MNHEY, CDR2 SVGAGI. The V and J ends lost 6 bases and 6 bases respectively, with 14 bases between them. CDR3 size: 14 residues. The CDR3 is CASRLWGVDEKLFF. For the CDR3, the DNA is TGTGCCAGCAGACTTTGGGGGGTAGATGAAAAACTGTTTTTT.

The rearrangement links TRBV5-1 to TRBJ2-7, with D unresolved. The germline CDR1 and CDR2 sequences are SGHRS and YFSETQ. V lost 4 bases and J 2 bases, leaving 13 bases between the germline ends. CDR3 length: 14 residues. The CDR3 DNA is TGCGCCAGCAGCCTTAGTTTATCAACCTACGAGCAGTACTTC. It yields the protein CASSLSLSTYEQYF.

The chain is built from TRBV30 and TRBJ2-3, with D unclear. Germline V gene data show CDR1 as GTSNPN and CDR2 as SVGIG (reference sequence). The V and J ends lost 0 bases and 2 bases respectively, with 36 bases between them. The CDR3 has 23 residues. The CDR3 is CAWSVEIWFEPHRYGTDTDTQYF. The CDR3 DNA sequence: TGTGCCTGGAGTGTAGAAATATGGTTCGAACCACACAGATACGGTACGGACACAGATACGCAGTATTTT.

The J gene is TRBJ2-1, the V gene TRBV6-5; D may be TRBD2 (6 bases). Germline CDR1 is MNHEY and CDR2 is SVGAGI. The CDR3 contains 12 residues. V was clipped by 6 bases and J by 12 bases, with 15 bases between them. The CDR3 DNA reads as TGTGCCAGCAGCCTCCAGGACGGGGGGCAGTTCTTC. Amino acids: CASSLQDGGQFF.

The V and J genes are TRBV20-1 and TRBJ1-2; TRBD1 agrees at 8 bases. The CDR3 contains 16 residues. The germline V gene has CDR1 DFQATT and CDR2 SNEGSKA (reference sequence). V trimming: 3 bases; J trimming: 8 bases; junction bases outside the gene matches: 17. In DNA, the CDR3 is TGCAGTGCTAGTGGCCTTGACAGGGGATCCTATGAAGGCTACACCTTC. It specifies CSASGLDRGSYEGYTF.

V is TRBV7-9 and J is TRBJ1-6; D gene unclear. Per germline, CDR1 SEHNR and CDR2 FQNEAQ (reference sequence). The V and J ends lost 5 bases and 15 bases respectively, with 14 bases between them. The CDR3 has 12 amino acids. The CDR3: CASSLPGLNLHF. CDR3 DNA: TGTGCCAGCAGCCTACCGGGATTAAACCTCCACTTT.

This chain links TRBV5-1 with TRBJ2-1, with D perhaps TRBD2 (5 bases). Germline V lookup: CDR1 SGHRS, CDR2 YFSETQ. The CDR3 is made up of 15 amino acids. Trimming stripped 4 bases from V and 5 bases from J, with 16 bases between. CDR3 nucleotide sequence: TGCGCCAGCAGCCAAGGAGGAATGGGGAACAATGAGCAGTTCTTC. Its protein product is CASSQGGMGNNEQFF. Variable domain in full (rest from reference TRBV5-1 and TRBJ2-1): KAGVTQTPRYLIKTRGQQVTLSCSPISGHRSVSWYQQTPGQGLQFLFEYFSETQRNKGNFPGRFSGRQFSNSRSEMNVSTLELGDSALYLCASSQGGMGNNEQFFGPGTRLTVL.

The count of this clone is one. V and J are TRBV5-6 and TRBJ1-1, with D possibly matching TRBD1 (5 bases). V was trimmed by 6 bases and J by 4 bases, leaving 13 bases between them. CDR1 is SGHDT, CDR2 YYEEEE, per germline. The CDR3 spans 13 residues. The CDR3 bases are TGTGCCAGCACACCCCTGGACACCACTGAAGCTTTCTTT. This translates into CASTPLDTTEAFF. Looking up the rest from reference TRBV5-6 and TRBJ1-1 gives the full variable domain: DAGVTQSPTHLIKTRGQQVTLRCSPKSGHDTVSWYQQALGQGPQFIFQYYEEEERQRGNFPDRFSGHQFPNYSSELNVNALLLGDSALYLCASTPLDTTEAFFGQGTRLTVV.

The chain has TRBV5-3 and TRBJ2-3; tentative D call: TRBD1 (6 bases). Being an ORF, TRBV5-3 has a function that is uncertain. The CDR3 length is 16 residues. Trimming stripped 5 bases from V and 2 bases from J, with 18 bases between. CDR3 sequence reads: CARRKGHPKSTDTQYF. The CDR3, as DNA: TGTGCCAGAAGAAAGGGACACCCCAAATCCACAGATACGCAGTATTTT.

V usage is TRBV6-5 and J usage is TRBJ2-1; tentatively, D is TRBD2 (6 bases). V was cut by 2 bases and J by 0 bases, with 11 bases left in between. This CDR3 has 16 amino acids. CDR1 is MNHEY, CDR2 SVGAGI, per germline. CDR3: CASSYRGTHSYNEQFF. The CDR3 bases are TGTGCCAGCAGTTACCGGGGGACGCACTCCTACAATGAGCAGTTCTTC.

This chain connects TRBV29-1 to TRBJ1-2, with 7 bases that match TRBD1. The V segment lost 2 bases and the J segment 4 bases; nucleotides outside the gene matches: 13. The germline gives CDR1 SQVTM, CDR2 ANQGSEA. This CDR3 contains 16 residues. CDR3 sequence reads: CSVELYQGESTYGYTF. The CDR3 DNA sequence: TGCAGCGTTGAACTGTATCAGGGGGAATCTACCTATGGCTACACCTTC.

This clone was observed a handful of times. V gene TRBV7-3 combines with J gene TRBJ2-3, with 9 bases matching TRBD1. This CDR3 spans 15 amino acids. Germline V gene sequence: CDR1 SGHTA, CDR2 FQGTGA. J was trimmed by 1 base and V by 6 bases; bases with no gene match: 5. The CDR3 loop reads CASSSTGGGTDTQYF. The DNA of the CDR3 is TGTGCCAGCAGTTCTACAGGGGGCGGCACAGATACGCAGTATTTT.

This clone was picked up one time. The V gene is TRBV3-1 (or the pseudogene TRBV3-2), the J gene TRBJ1-2; D may be TRBD1 (5 bases). CDR3 length: 16 amino acids. Per germline, CDR1 LGHDT and CDR2 YNNKEL (reference sequence). V dropped 0 bases and J dropped 3 bases, with 14 bases sitting between them. CDR3 sequence: CASSQEPGREDYGYTF. CDR3 sequence (DNA): TGTGCCAGCAGCCAAGAACCTGGCAGGGAAGACTATGGCTACACCTTC.